The present T cell receptor (beta chain) was sequenced within a study of OX40 agonist ivuxolimab in advanced cancers. General study results and limits: Partial responders receiving 0.1-3.0 mg/kg showed among the lowest clonal expansion. Circulating CD4+ and CD8+ T cells showed clonal expansion by week 6 at 0.1 to 3.0 mg/kg. Among expanded peripheral T cells, antigen specificity went undetermined. On average, CD8+ T cells showed a greater number of expanded clones than CD4+.

The CDR3 has 13 amino acids. Germline loops: CDR1 MNHEY, CDR2 SVGAGI. V gave up 5 bases and J gave up 0 bases, with 7 bases separating them. Only a few counts were recorded for this clone. Its antigen is currently unknown. TCRdb's copy holds only in-frame clones and misses some; the assay was immunoSEQ multiplex PCR. The data contain 25,000 to 30,000 clones, roughly four fifths of them singletons. The origin of this receptor is an adult with an advanced solid tumor such as melanoma, head and neck, liver or kidney cancer. Sequenced material: CD4+ or CD8+ T cells sorted from blood, taken in a trial of the OX40 agonist ivuxolimab. J is TRBJ1-1 and V is TRBV6-5; D is unclear. In nucleotides, the CDR3 is TGTGCCAGCAGTCCTGGAGTGAACACTGAAGCTTTCTTT. It translates to CASSPGVNTEAFF.